Listed here are 14 T cell receptor delta chains from one sample, sequenced in a study of human gamma delta and Vdelta1 T cells. TCRdb repeated clone calling on the PCR reads with CATT. Found here are about 6,500 delta-chain clones, almost 40% of them singletons; the top ten hold approximately 5.9%. Their specific antigens are unknown. Sequenced: Vdelta1 gamma-delta T cells from blood grown in culture (DOT cells). These receptors were obtained from a human donor in good health.

This clone has more than one count but fewer than ten. The V and J genes are TRDV1 and TRDJ1; no reliable D call. CDR1 and CDR2 (germline): TSWWSYY, QGS. The ends were cut back, 6 bases at V and 2 bases at J, with 25 bases in the middle. The CDR3 is made up of 18 amino acids. CDR3 amino acids: CALGKLRGRLDLTDKLIF. The CDR3 coding sequence is TGTGCTCTTGGAAAACTACGGGGTCGCCTTGACCTGACCGATAAACTCATCTTT.

This clone was counted only a few times. The chain is built from TRDV1 and TRDJ1, with 7 bases identical to TRDD3. Germline assignment: CDR1 TSWWSYY and CDR2 QGS. CDR3 length: 18 amino acids. V lost 1 base and J lost 0; bases outside the gene matches: 11. The CDR3 loop reads CALGERIHLGAYTDKLIF. CDR3 nucleotide sequence: TGTGCTCTTGGGGAACGTATCCATCTGGGGGCCTACACCGATAAACTCATCTTT.

The V gene is TRDV1, the J gene TRDJ1; 7 nucleotides agree with TRDD2. Per germline, CDR1 TSWWSYY and CDR2 QGS. CDR3 size: 17 residues. Unmatched junction bases numbered 13, after V lost 3 bases and J lost 3 bases. The CDR3, as DNA: TGTGCTCTTGGGGAGTGGTATTCCTACGCCGTCGCCGATAAACTCATCTTT. Translation: CALGEWYSYAVADKLIF.

This clone appeared a few times. For the J gene the call is TRDJ1; the V gene lacks a call; the table names TRDD3, a call not compared with the DNA. The CDR3 sequence is 22 residues long. The CDR3 DNA reads as TGTGCAAAAGAACAGAAGGCCCTACGGGCTACTGGGGGACCAGGGTACACCGATAAACTCATCTTT. Protein product: CAKEQKALRATGGPGYTDKLIF.

This clone has a handful of counts. The V and J genes are TRDV1 and TRDJ1; D perhaps matches TRDD2 (5 bases). The J call may be wrong; the DNA end is better matched by TRDJ2. Germline loops: CDR1 TSWWSYY, CDR2 QGS. The CDR3 runs 16 residues. The CDR3 DNA is TGTGCTCTTGGGGAACTTTTGCCTACCGGGACAGCACAACTCTTCTTT. Translating it yields CALGELLPTGTAQLFF.

This rearrangement joins TRDV1 to TRDJ2, with 9 positions matching TRDD3. Trimming at V came to 2 bases and at J to 1 base, leaving 11 bases not matched to a gene. The CDR3 runs 19 residues. CDR1 TSWWSYY and CDR2 QGS come from the germline V gene. This CDR3 is CALGEIIWGIPGLTAQLFF. CDR3 coding DNA: TGTGCTCTTGGGGAAATCATCTGGGGGATTCCCGGTTTGACAGCACAACTCTTCTTT.

This clone was picked up one time. The rearrangement links TRDV1 to TRDJ1, with a tentative D call TRDD2 (6 bases). The CDR3 runs to 17 residues. V shed 4 bases and J shed 3 bases, with 21 bases lying between them. The germline CDR1 and CDR2 sequences are TSWWSYY and QGS. The CDR3 bases are TGTGCTCTTGGGGGACCCGGCCTTCCAATTTTTTCCGATAAACTCATCTTT. Translation gives CALGGPGLPIFSDKLIF.

The rearrangement uses TRDV1 and TRDJ1; D not resolved. The CDR3 is made up of 23 amino acids. Germline loops: CDR1 TSWWSYY, CDR2 QGS. V was shortened by 1 base and J by 0 bases, with 33 bases between the two germline ends. DNA of the CDR3: TGTGCTCTTGGGGAACCCACTCCTCCCCTGAACGGACTGAACCCTCTGTACACCGATAAACTCATCTTT. It translates to CALGEPTPPLNGLNPLYTDKLIF.

The chain combines TRDV1 with TRDJ3; maybe TRDD3 (5 bases). Germline loops: CDR1 TSWWSYY, CDR2 QGS. The V end lost 2 bases, the J end lost 0 bases, and 14 bases lay between the germline ends. The CDR3 is 19 residues long. The CDR3 spells CALGETGGPSSWDTRQMFF. CDR3 sequence (DNA): TGTGCTCTTGGGGAAACCGGGGGGCCAAGCTCCTGGGACACCCGACAGATGTTTTTC.

This clone was seen more than once but under ten times. The V and J genes are TRDV1 and TRDJ1; D tentatively reads TRDD2 or TRDD3 (5 bases each). Germline loops: CDR1 TSWWSYY, CDR2 QGS. This CDR3 spans 19 amino acids. Trimming removed 2 bases from V and 0 bases from J, with 22 bases in between. The CDR3: CALGENSPTVPGYTDKLIF. The CDR3 region has the DNA TGTGCTCTTGGGGAAAATTCTCCCACTGTTCCTGGGTACACCGATAAACTCATCTTT.

This clone rates as medium-sized. The chain is built from TRDV1 and TRDJ4; tentatively, D is TRDD3 (5 bases). Looked up from germline, CDR1 is TSWWSYY and CDR2 is QGS. The length of the CDR3 is 20 residues. The V end was cut by 0 bases, the J end by 0 bases, with 26 bases between. As DNA, the CDR3 is TGTGCTCTTGGGGAACTGTCCCTGAGGGGACCGACTAAATCCGCCAGACCCCTGATCTTT. This codes for CALGELSLRGPTKSARPLIF.

This clone was seen a few times. The chain carries TRDV1 and TRDJ1, with D possibly matching TRDD3 (5 bases). The CDR3 covers 21 residues. V shed 4 bases and J shed 0 bases, with 30 bases lying between them. The germline V gene has CDR1 TSWWSYY and CDR2 QGS. The CDR3 spells CALGVILTGHPLSRYTDKLIF. CDR3 nucleotides: TGTGCTCTTGGGGTCATTCTTACTGGACACCCTTTAAGCCGGTACACCGATAAACTCATCTTT.

A note on this clone: A much bigger clone sits one base away, suggesting this may be a read error. The V and J genes are TRDV1 and TRDJ1, with D possibly being TRDD3 (6 bases). The CDR3 has 18 amino acids. Germline V gives CDR1 TSWWSYY, CDR2 QGS. As DNA, the CDR3 is TGTGCTCTTGGGGAACTTCCCAACTTCGTACTGGGTAGCGATAGACTCATCTTT. Its translation is CALGELPNFVLGSDRLIF.

By its share, this clone is medium-sized. The genes are TRDV1 and TRDJ1, with TRDD3 identical over 8 bases. The germline CDR1 and CDR2 sequences are TSWWSYY and QGS. The CDR3 consists of 18 residues. The V segment lost 2 bases and the J segment 0 bases; nucleotides outside the gene matches: 11. The CDR3 region has the DNA TGTGCTCTTGGGGAATTTCTACATCTACTGGGGGACACCGATAAACTCATCTTT. Translating it yields CALGEFLHLLGDTDKLIF.